This T cell receptor beta chain originates from a study of cytomegalovirus exposure and HLA in healthy donors. Study at large: The platform used for the roughly 120 validation repertoires matched that of the roughly 720 first-cohort repertoires, a later analysis reported. Whole-study findings and limits: Reported performance of the classifier showed diagnosis of cytomegalovirus status with high specificity and sensitivity. According to a subsequent analysis, TCR clusters identified in the first cohort showed a tendency to co-occur across the roughly 130 validation repertoires.

The donors were part of the roughly 130-subject validation cohort, which stood apart from the roughly 670-subject first cohort. The germline CDR1 and CDR2 sequences are WSHSY and SAAADI. With 6 bases removed from V and 3 bases from J, the gap between germline ends came to 12 bases. This CDR3 is 13 amino acids long. Some clones are missing from TCRdb's copy, which holds only in-frame ones; the method was immunoSEQ multiplex PCR. The repertoire holds 65,000 or so clones, with approximately 90% as singletons. Turning to this clone: The antigen is not known.

The chain uses TRBV10-2 and TRBJ2-7; the D gene is possibly TRBD1 (6 bases). Specimen: PBMCs. This TCR was recovered from a woman between 18 and 29 years old in good health and CMV-seronegative. CDR3 nucleotide sequence: TGCGCCAGCAGCAGGGACACTGACTACGAGCAGTACTTC. It yields the protein CASSRDTDYEQYF.